These 12 T cell receptor beta chains came from one sample sequenced in a study of shared clonotypes between healthy human individuals. Repertoires were generated with immunoSEQ multiplex PCR, while TCRdb's copy carries only in-frame clones and drops some. This table has about 2.3 million clones, over 90% appearing once. Input material: naive CD4+ T cells from PBMCs. The subset was: CD45RA+ positively selected. These receptors were collected from a man in his late teens or twenties in good health. Some clones in this sample may be carry-over from other donors' samples.

The gene calls are TRBV19 and TRBJ1-1; 8 nucleotides agree with TRBD1. The CDR3 has 14 amino acids. The germline gives CDR1 LNHDA, CDR2 SQIVND (reference sequence). Trimming cost V 9 bases and J 7 bases; bases outside gene matches: 13. The CDR3 reads CASVKGQVDSEAFF. CDR3 nucleotides: TGTGCCAGCGTGAAGGGACAGGTGGACAGTGAAGCTTTCTTT. The full variable domain, rest sourced from reference TRBV19 and TRBJ1-1, is DGGITQSPKYLFRKEGQNVTLSCEQNLNHDAMYWYRQDPGQGLRLIYYSQIVNDFQKGDIAEGYSVSREKKESFPLTVTSAQKNPTAFYLCASVKGQVDSEAFFGQGTRLTVV.

The rearrangement links TRBV4-2 to TRBJ2-7; D remains ambiguous. The V gene lost 0 bases and the J gene lost 2 bases, with 14 bases spanning the gap. This CDR3 is 16 amino acids long. CDR1 is LGHNA, CDR2 YNFKEQ, per germline. CDR3 coding DNA: TGTGCCAGCAGCCAAGAGTCGTTGGCACCAGCCTACGAGCAGTACTTC. It is translated as CASSQESLAPAYEQYF.

This chain links TRBV5-1 with TRBJ2-5; D is possibly TRBD2 (6 bases). Deletions cut 3 bases from V and 3 bases from J, with 9 bases between. The CDR3 runs to 13 residues. Germline CDR1 reads SGHRS; CDR2 reads YFSETQ. The CDR3 region has the DNA TGCGCCAGCAGCTATAGCGGAGAAGAGACCCAGTACTTC. This sequence encodes CASSYSGEETQYF.

The chain couples TRBV6-1 to TRBJ2-1; the D gene could be TRBD1 or TRBD2 (5 bases each). The V and J ends lost 2 bases and 8 bases respectively, with 13 bases between them. This CDR3 has 14 residues. The germline gives CDR1 MNHNS, CDR2 SASEGT. CDR3 nucleotide sequence: TGTGCCAGCAGTGAAAAGGGACGAGCGTATGAGCAGTTCTTC. Amino acid sequence: CASSEKGRAYEQFF.

The V call is TRBV18, the J call TRBJ2-7; 9 positions agree with TRBD2. With 2 bases clipped from V and 4 bases from J, the junction kept 9 bases outside the gene matches. CDR3 length equals 16 residues. Germline V lookup: CDR1 KGHSH, CDR2 LQKENI. The CDR3 DNA is TGTGCCAGCTCACCAGCGAATAGCGGGAGCAATTACGAGCAGTACTTC. This codes for CASSPANSGSNYEQYF.

This clone appeared a few times. CDR3: CASSKNPNTEAFF. The CDR3 DNA is TGTGCCAGTAGTAAGAACCCGAACACTGAAGCTTTCTTT. The chain uses TRBV19 and TRBJ1-1, with D uncertain. V lost 4 bases and J 1 base, leaving 7 bases between the germline ends. The germline CDR1 and CDR2 sequences are LNHDA and SQIVND (reference sequence). The CDR3 covers 13 residues.

The chain combines TRBV19 with TRBJ1-1; 10 positions agree with TRBD1. The CDR3 consists of 13 residues. Per the germline V gene, CDR1 is LNHDA and CDR2 is SQIVND (reference sequence). Unmatched junction bases numbered 3, after V lost 8 bases and J lost 3 bases. CDR3 region: CASRQGAYTEAFF. The DNA for the CDR3 is TGTGCCAGTCGACAGGGGGCGTACACTGAAGCTTTCTTT.

The J gene is TRBJ2-7, the V gene TRBV6-1, with D possibly being TRBD1 or TRBD2 (5 bases each). The CDR3 covers 13 residues. Trimming pared 2 bases from V and 5 bases from J, leaving 10 bases between. Germline loops: CDR1 MNHNS, CDR2 SASEGT. CDR3 residues: CASSELGRDEQYF. The DNA for the CDR3 is TGTGCCAGCAGTGAATTGGGACGGGACGAGCAGTACTTC.

This clone was detected only once. The chain has TRBV4-2 and TRBJ2-5; TRBD1 matches at 9 bases. CDR1 and CDR2 (germline): LGHNA, YNFKEQ. Trimming took 4 bases from V and 3 from J; bases not matched to a gene: 6. The CDR3 runs to 15 residues. The CDR3 here is CASSPITGGEETQYF. The CDR3 DNA follows: TGTGCCAGCAGCCCCATTACAGGGGGCGAAGAGACCCAGTACTTC.

The chain uses TRBV5-1 and TRBJ1-2; no reliable D call. The germline V gene has CDR1 SGHRS and CDR2 YFSETQ. The CDR3 contains 15 residues. With 0 bases removed from V and 1 base from J, the gap between germline ends came to 10 bases. The CDR3 protein is CASSLGGIYNYGYTF. DNA for the CDR3: TGCGCCAGCAGCTTGGGAGGGATTTATAACTATGGCTACACCTTC.

This clone has only a few counts. The sample has other DNA sequences that encode this CDR3 too. CDR3: CASSRQGMNTEAFF. DNA of the CDR3: TGTGCCAGCAGTCGACAGGGAATGAACACTGAAGCTTTCTTT. This chain connects TRBV2 to TRBJ1-1; TRBD1 agrees at 7 bases. Germline V gives CDR1 SNHLY, CDR2 FYNNEI. V lost 5 bases and J lost 0; bases outside the gene matches: 3. CDR3 length equals 14 residues.

V gene TRBV28 combines with J gene TRBJ1-2, with TRBD1 identical over 7 bases. The CDR3 sequence is 14 residues long. The junction had 9 bases not matched to a gene; V was cut back by 6 bases and J by 5 bases. Looked up from germline, CDR1 is MDHEN and CDR2 is SYDVKM. CDR3 sequence reads: CASRTPGQRYGYTF. CDR3 nucleotides: TGTGCCAGCAGAACACCGGGACAGCGTTATGGCTACACCTTC.